This passage covers 31 T cell receptor beta chains from one sample sequenced in a study of CD8 T cells in Susac syndrome. RNA totalling about 0.5 to 1 ug underwent reverse transcription with random hexamers. A single record per CDR3 protein comes from TCRdb applying MiXCR to the immunoSEQ multiplex PCR reads. This sample carries roughly 67,000 distinct CDR3 sequences, about 95% of them seen once, and the ten largest clones take roughly 0.39%. Material: CD8+ T cells from PBMCs. Receptors were obtained from a human donor with multiple sclerosis.

The chain uses TRBV2 and TRBJ2-2; TRBD1 might be the D (6 bases). V was cut by 2 bases and J by 5 bases, with 9 bases left in between. This CDR3 region has 14 residues. Germline V lookup: CDR1 SNHLY, CDR2 FYNNEI. The CDR3 bases are TGTGCCAGCAGTGAAACAGGGCGGACCGGGGAGCTGTTTTTT. This translates into CASSETGRTGELFF.

The count of this clonotype is one. The chain couples TRBV5-4 to TRBJ1-2; D unresolved. V lost 0 bases and J lost 9, with 9 bases in between. The germline CDR1 and CDR2 sequences are SGHNT and YYREEE (reference sequence). This CDR3 has 12 amino acids. The CDR3 nucleotides read TGTGCCAGCAGCTTGGGTCAGGCGAGCTACACCTTC. Its translation is CASSLGQASYTF.

The rearrangement links TRBV6-2 or TRBV6-3 to TRBJ2-2; D possibly corresponds to TRBD1 (6 bases). CDR3 length equals 15 residues. The germline V gene encodes CDR1 MNHEY and CDR2 SVGEGT. The V end lost 4 bases, the J end lost 1 base, and 10 bases lay between the germline ends. CDR3 sequence reads: CASSSVDRNTGELFF. The CDR3 coding sequence is TGTGCCAGCAGTTCCGTGGACAGGAACACCGGGGAGCTGTTTTTT.

This rearrangement joins TRBV12-3 or TRBV12-4 to TRBJ2-7, with a possible D match to TRBD1 (6 bases). CDR3 length: 14 residues. Trimming took 5 bases from V and 3 from J, leaving 14 bases between them. The CDR3, as DNA: TGTGCCAGCAGTACCCAGACAGGTCGCTACGAGCAGTACTTC. Protein sequence: CASSTQTGRYEQYF.

The CDR3 here is CASSIQGAGVVDTQYF. Here the CDR3 DNA reads TGTGCCAGCAGTATCCAGGGGGCGGGAGTGGTAGATACGCAGTATTTT. This chain uses TRBV6-6 with TRBJ2-3, with D possibly being TRBD1 (8 bases). Per the germline V gene, CDR1 is MNHNY and CDR2 is SVGAGI (reference sequence). Trimming took 5 bases from V and 5 from J, leaving 20 bases between them. CDR3 length: 16 residues.

The chain combines TRBV5-6 with TRBJ2-7; possible D gene TRBD2, 6 bases. V was pared by 2 bases and J by 2 bases, with 20 bases between. CDR3 length equals 17 residues. The germline gives CDR1 SGHDT, CDR2 YYEEEE. The CDR3 protein is CASSLDAGSLPPYEQYF. The CDR3 nucleotides are TGTGCCAGCAGCTTAGATGCGGGATCCCTACCCCCCTACGAGCAGTACTTC.

The chain uses TRBV30 and TRBJ2-2; 10 nucleotides agree with TRBD2. V trimming: 7 bases; J trimming: 7 bases; junction bases outside the gene matches: 6. Per the germline V gene, CDR1 is GTSNPN and CDR2 is SVGIG (reference sequence). The CDR3 spans 13 residues. The CDR3 nucleotides are TGTGCCTCTAGCGGGAGACCGGGCGGGGAGCTGTTTTTT. Its protein is CASSGRPGGELFF. The full variable domain, its missing parts supplied by reference TRBV30 and TRBJ2-2, is SQTIHQWPATLVQPVGSPLSLECTVEGTSNPNLYWYRQAAGRGLQLLFYSVGIGQISSEVPQNLSASRPQDRQFILSSKKLLLSDSGFYLCASSGRPGGELFFGEGSRLTVL.

CDR3 sequence reads: CASSPGQAVNYGYTF. The CDR3 DNA is TGTGCCAGCAGTCCAGGACAGGCTGTGAACTATGGCTACACCTTC. The genes are TRBV6-2 or TRBV6-3 and TRBJ1-2; TRBD1 matches 7 bases. The length of the CDR3 is 15 residues. V trimming: 5 bases; J trimming: 2 bases; junction bases outside the gene matches: 8. Germline-derived CDR1 and CDR2 are MNHEY and SVGEGT.

The J gene is TRBJ1-2, the V gene TRBV19; D unclear. The germline V and J ends were trimmed by 5 bases and 4 bases, with 11 bases remaining between them. This CDR3 has 13 amino acids. Germline V gene lookup returns CDR1 LNHDA and CDR2 SQIVND (reference sequence). CDR3 DNA sequence: TGTGCCAGTAGTGGCCGGGTTCGCTATGGCTACACCTTC. This codes for CASSGRVRYGYTF. The variable domain in full, completed from reference TRBV19 and TRBJ1-2, reads DGGITQSPKYLFRKEGQNVTLSCEQNLNHDAMYWYRQDPGQGLRLIYYSQIVNDFQKGDIAEGYSVSREKKESFPLTVTSAQKNPTAFYLCASSGRVRYGYTFGSGTRLTVV.

The CDR3, as DNA: TGCAGCGTTGATTTCTTTGGTGGGTACCTCTATTTT. Its translation is CSVDFFGGYLYF. This sequence joins TRBV29-1 and TRBJ2-3; D is unclear. Trimming removed 3 bases from V and 15 bases from J, with 19 bases in between. Germline V CDR1 and CDR2: SQVTM, ANQGSEA. This CDR3 spans 12 amino acids.

The chain has TRBV7-7 and TRBJ2-1, with a tentative D call TRBD1 (6 bases). CDR3 length: 15 amino acids. The V end lost 1 base, the J end lost 5 bases, and 12 bases lay between the germline ends. The V gene's germline CDR1 is SSHAT and CDR2 FNYEAQ (reference sequence). The CDR3 reads CASSLGTGKDNEQFF. CDR3 nucleotide sequence: TGTGCCAGCAGCTTAGGCACAGGGAAGGACAATGAGCAGTTCTTC.

The chain combines TRBV27 with TRBJ2-1, with D tentatively TRBD2 (5 bases). The germline V and J ends were trimmed by 6 bases and 0 bases, with 21 bases remaining between them. The CDR3 loop spans 18 amino acids. Per germline, CDR1 MNHEY and CDR2 SMNVEV (reference sequence). The CDR3 loop reads CASSLSPNAGRSYNEQFF. CDR3 DNA sequence: TGTGCCAGCAGCTTAAGCCCTAATGCGGGTCGCTCCTACAATGAGCAGTTCTTC.

This clonotype was observed once. This sequence joins TRBV10-3 and TRBJ1-1; tentative D call: TRBD1 (5 bases). Germline CDR1 ENHRY, CDR2 SYGVKD. Trimming removed 4 bases from V and 5 bases from J, with 11 bases in between. The CDR3 length is 13 residues. The CDR3 DNA sequence: TGTGCCATCAGTGCCGCGGGGGGGACTGAAGCTTTCTTT. This sequence encodes CAISAAGGTEAFF.

The chain recombines TRBV29-1 with TRBJ1-1, with 7 bases fitting TRBD1. Germline loops: CDR1 SQVTM, CDR2 ANQGSEA. The V gene end was trimmed by 7 bases and the J gene end by 7 bases; junction bases not matched to a gene: 6. The CDR3 has 11 amino acids. The chain's CDR3 is CSASQGIEAFF. The CDR3 nucleotides read TGCAGCGCATCACAGGGGATTGAAGCTTTCTTT.

The gene calls are TRBV9 and TRBJ2-2; tentative D call: TRBD1 (6 bases). Trimming left V 5 bases short and J 6 bases short, with 14 bases between. CDR3 length: 14 amino acids. CDR1 SGDLS and CDR2 YYNGEE come from the germline V gene. CDR3 sequence reads: CASSPGGGAGELFF. CDR3 sequence (DNA): TGTGCCAGCAGTCCCGGTGGGGGCGCCGGGGAGCTGTTTTTT.

This chain joins TRBV7-9 and TRBJ1-5; no definite D call. CDR3 size: 13 residues. CDR1 is SEHNR and CDR2 is FQNEAQ in the germline V gene (reference sequence). Trimming left V 8 bases short and J 3 bases short, with 11 bases between. CDR3 nucleotides: TGTGCCAGCCAGGTCGAAATCAATCAGCCCCAGCATTTT. This sequence encodes CASQVEINQPQHF.

V usage is TRBV27 and J usage is TRBJ1-1; D is ambiguous. The CDR3 totals 14 residues. V was shortened by 5 bases and J by 1 base, with 11 bases between the two germline ends. Per germline, CDR1 MNHEY and CDR2 SMNVEV (reference sequence). As DNA, the CDR3 is TGTGCCAGCAGTCCGAACCTCAGGAACACTGAAGCTTTCTTT. It yields the protein CASSPNLRNTEAFF.

The J gene is TRBJ2-1, the V gene TRBV14, with 7 bases that match TRBD1. Germline loops: CDR1 SGHDN, CDR2 FVKESK. The CDR3 extends over 13 amino acids. J was trimmed by 8 bases and V by 4 bases; bases with no gene match: 5. The CDR3 spells CASSPTGLHEQFF. CDR3 DNA: TGTGCCAGCAGCCCGACAGGGTTGCATGAGCAGTTCTTC. The whole variable domain, remainder taken from reference TRBV14 and TRBJ2-1, is EAGVTQFPSHSVIEKGQTVTLRCDPISGHDNLYWYRRVMGKEIKFLLHFVKESKQDESGMPNNRFLAERTGGTYSTLKVQPAELEDSGVYFCASSPTGLHEQFFGPGTRLTVL.

This clonotype was picked up one time. J is TRBJ2-7 and V is TRBV30; D unresolved. V lost 8 bases, J lost 0 bases, and 8 bases lay in between. The CDR3 consists of 11 residues. Germline-derived CDR1 and CDR2 are GTSNPN and SVGIG (reference sequence). The CDR3 spells CAMQVSYEQYF. CDR3 sequence (DNA): TGTGCCATGCAAGTCTCCTACGAGCAGTACTTC.

The CDR3 sequence is CASSLHGGVYEQYF. The CDR3 nucleotides are TGCGCCAGCAGCCTCCACGGGGGGGTCTACGAGCAGTACTTC. This chain connects TRBV4-3 to TRBJ2-7; 8 bases agree with TRBD2. V lost 4 bases, J lost 3 bases, and 5 bases stayed unmatched. Germline CDR1 LGHNA, CDR2 YSLEER. The CDR3 has 14 amino acids.

The chain employs TRBV5-4 and TRBJ1-1; a possible D gene is TRBD1 (6 bases). The V end was cut by 10 bases, the J end by 1 base, with 14 bases between. This CDR3 spans 13 amino acids. Germline V gene lookup returns CDR1 SGHNT and CDR2 YYREEE (reference sequence). The CDR3: CAFPGARNTEAFF. CDR3 in DNA: TGTGCCTTCCCAGGGGCTCGGAACACTGAAGCTTTCTTT.

This chain joins TRBV7-8 and TRBJ2-7; either TRBD1 or TRBD2 may supply D (5 bases each). Germline V lookup: CDR1 SGHVS, CDR2 FQNEAQ. Trimming cost V 0 bases and J 4 bases, with 13 bases left between them. This CDR3 comprises 15 residues. CDR3 bases: TGTGCCAGCAGCTTAGCGGGGACGACGGGGTACGAGCAGTACTTC. This translates into CASSLAGTTGYEQYF. The complete variable domain, with remaining parts taken from reference TRBV7-8 and TRBJ2-7, reads GAGVSQSPRYKVAKRGQDVALRCDPISGHVSLFWYQQALGQGPEFLTYFQNEAQLDKSGLPSDRFFAERPEGSVSTLKIQRTQQEDSAVYLCASSLAGTTGYEQYFGPGTRLTVT.

The rearrangement links TRBV9 to TRBJ1-1, with D hard to call. V dropped 0 bases and J dropped 3 bases, with 3 bases sitting between them. CDR3 length equals 12 residues. The germline V gene encodes CDR1 SGDLS and CDR2 YYNGEE. This CDR3 reads CASSVEDTEAFF. CDR3 bases: TGTGCCAGCAGCGTAGAGGACACTGAAGCTTTCTTT.

This clonotype was observed a single time. V is TRBV24-1 and J is TRBJ2-1; no clear D. Germline V gene lookup returns CDR1 KGHDR and CDR2 SFDVKD. Trimming cost V 6 bases and J 5 bases, with 13 bases left between them. The CDR3 sequence is 14 residues long. CDR3 nucleotide sequence: TGTGCCACCAGTCCAGCGTCCCCTAACAATGAGCAGTTCTTC. Encoded protein: CATSPASPNNEQFF.

This clonotype has just one count. The chain joins TRBV12-3 or TRBV12-4 to TRBJ1-2; no firm D call. Trimming took 6 bases from V and 8 from J, leaving 16 bases between them. The CDR3 consists of 13 residues. For the CDR3, the DNA is TGTGCCAGCAGCCCCAAGACTTTACGGGGCTACACCTTC. It yields the protein CASSPKTLRGYTF.

The chain uses TRBV3-1 and TRBJ1-1; D gene ambiguous. CDR3 length: 12 residues. Germline loops: CDR1 LGHDT, CDR2 YNNKEL (reference sequence). V was clipped by 3 bases and J by 8 bases, with 10 bases between them. This CDR3 reads CASSHTAEEAFF. CDR3 bases: TGTGCCAGCAGCCATACCGCTGAGGAAGCTTTCTTT.

The J gene is TRBJ1-1, the V gene TRBV12-3 or TRBV12-4; perhaps TRBD1 as D (6 bases). Trimming took off 5 bases at V and 1 base at J, with 11 bases between the two ends. CDR3 length equals 14 residues. The CDR3 DNA is TGTGCCAGCAGTCTTGACAGGACGAACACTGAAGCTTTCTTT. This encodes CASSLDRTNTEAFF.

The V call is TRBV4-2, the J call TRBJ2-6, with 8 nucleotides matching TRBD2. CDR1 LGHNA and CDR2 YNFKEQ come from the germline V gene. V was pared by 0 bases and J by 2 bases, with 0 bases of the junction left unmatched. The CDR3 spans 16 residues. CDR3 sequence: CASSQEAGAGANVLTF. CDR3 DNA: TGTGCCAGCAGCCAAGAAGCGGGGGCTGGGGCCAACGTCCTGACTTTC.

This clonotype was detected once. V usage is TRBV4-1 and J usage is TRBJ2-2; D is unresolved. Trimming left V 0 bases short and J 7 bases short, with 3 bases between. The CDR3 contains 12 residues. Germline-derived CDR1 and CDR2 are MGHRA and YSYEKL. CDR3: CASSQDGGELFF. In nucleotides, the CDR3 is TGCGCCAGCAGCCAAGACGGCGGGGAGCTGTTTTTT.

This clonotype was seen once. The chain carries TRBV7-9 and TRBJ1-1, with unresolved D. V was clipped by 1 base and J by 0 bases, with 6 bases between them. Germline assignment: CDR1 SEHNR and CDR2 FQNEAQ (reference sequence). The length of the CDR3 is 14 residues. In DNA form, the CDR3 reads TGTGCCAGCAGCTTAGTACATGTGAACACTGAAGCTTTCTTT. This sequence encodes CASSLVHVNTEAFF.

The chain joins TRBV12-3 or TRBV12-4 to TRBJ2-7; D remains ambiguous. The CDR3 loop spans 12 amino acids. Trimming took off 3 bases at V and 3 bases at J, with 6 bases between the two ends. This CDR3 is CASSFDNYEQYF. CDR3 nucleotide sequence: TGTGCCAGCAGTTTCGACAACTACGAGCAGTACTTC.